This TCR beta chain originates from a study of OX40 agonist ivuxolimab in advanced cancers. Study background: Prior therapy, whether anti-PD-1, anti-PD-L1 or anti-CTLA-4, was allowed, and 40% had some.

Generated by immunoSEQ multiplex PCR, the TCRdb table keeps only in-frame clones and is missing some. Seen here are 60,000 or so clones, less than 90% observed once, and the top ten hold around 30%. Patients were ruled out by autoimmune disease history or systemic immunosuppression. Germline lookup yields CDR1 SQVTM and CDR2 ANQGSEA. This CDR3 has 13 amino acids. The chain employs TRBV29-1 and TRBJ2-5; tentatively, D is TRBD1 (6 bases). The J call is doubtful: the DNA matches TRBJ2-7 better. The sequencing used CD4+ or CD8+ T cells sorted from blood, collected in a trial of the OX40 agonist ivuxolimab. The clonotype comes from an adult with an advanced solid tumor such as melanoma, head and neck, liver or kidney cancer. CDR3 loop: CSVGGGSSYEQYF. In DNA, the CDR3 is TGCAGCGTTGGAGGGGGATCCTCCTACGAGCAGTACTTC.